This paragraph covers one TCR beta chain sequence. As yet, its antigen is unknown. The data were obtained in a study of cytomegalovirus exposure and HLA in healthy donors. General observations from the study: In an earlier analysis, about 87% or about 30%: the productive usage of most TCR beta V segments.

The PCR employed 60 Vbeta primers together with 13 Jbeta primers. Assay used: immunoSEQ multiplex PCR; TCRdb lists only in-frame clones, some missing. Its listing shows about 32,000 clones. This CDR3 is 14 amino acids long. The germline V and J ends were trimmed by 0 bases and 1 base, with 7 bases remaining between them. The germline V gene encodes CDR1 SGHKS and CDR2 YYEKEE (reference sequence). Sequenced: PBMCs. This clonotype was sampled from a female donor in good health and CMV-seronegative. The V gene is TRBV5-5, the J gene TRBJ2-5, with a weak D call TRBD2 (6 bases). Here the CDR3 DNA reads TGTGCCAGCAGCTTGGTGGGGGGCCAAGAGACCCAGTACTTC. Encoded protein: CASSLVGGQETQYF.